One sample yielded the 3 T cell receptor beta chains listed below, sequenced in a study of tissue T cells after allogeneic stem cell transplantation. TCRdb's copy holds only in-frame clones and misses some; the assay was immunoSEQ multiplex PCR. This table holds 8,000 to 10,000 clones, 60% to 75% found once. Sequenced here: tissue from the ileum, sampled at autopsy. These receptors were taken from a woman between 18 and 50 years old with breast cancer.

This chain links TRBV9 with TRBJ2-7; D gene ambiguous. The germline V gene encodes CDR1 SGDLS and CDR2 YYNGEE. This CDR3 comprises 15 residues. Trimming pared 0 bases from V and 3 bases from J, leaving 13 bases between. This CDR3 reads CASSVAPSVDYEQYF. The DNA of the CDR3 is TGTGCCAGCAGCGTAGCCCCGTCGGTGGACTACGAGCAGTACTTC.

Note on this clone: This specimen includes other DNA sequences encoding the same CDR3. The rearrangement uses TRBV6-2 or TRBV6-3 and TRBJ2-7; TRBD2 agrees at 8 bases. Germline values: CDR1 MNHEY, CDR2 SVGEGT. V lost 2 bases and J lost 3; bases outside the gene matches: 3. The CDR3 sequence is 14 residues long. For the CDR3, the DNA is TGTGCCAGCAGTTACGTAGCGGGGAGCTACGAGCAGTACTTC. It codes for CASSYVAGSYEQYF.

The chain couples TRBV6-4 to TRBJ1-5; weak D call: TRBD1 (6 bases). Germline lookup yields CDR1 MRHNA and CDR2 SNTAGT. Trimming removed 6 bases at V and 0 bases at J, with 21 bases between. The CDR3 runs to 18 residues. DNA for the CDR3: TGTGCCAGCAGCATACAGAGGGGGGAAAGTTATAGCAATCAGCCCCAGCATTTT. Translation gives CASSIQRGESYSNQPQHF.